The subject of this entry is one TCR beta chain. This receptor's antigen is unknown. Base qualities are not provided; no much larger clone lies one nucleotide away. The sample originates from a study of T cells in Graves' hyperthyroidism and ophthalmopathy (dated by TCRdb to between 2017 and 2020). For the study in its entirety: To identify TCR V-J signatures that set the groups apart, the researchers used a discovery cohort of 100 patients, made up of 40 to 45 with Graves' ophthalmopathy and 55 to 65 with stable Graves' hyperthyroidism. The roughly 91 discovery patients were randomly divided into training and test sets at a 7:3 ratio. After sampling, hyperthyroidism patients received methimazole starting at 30 mg daily, and ophthalmopathy patients received high-dose intravenous methylprednisolone. An independent validation cohort of under 20 hyperthyroidism patients and some 15 patients who later progressed to ophthalmopathy tested prospective prediction of ophthalmopathy. According to the paper, TCR Vbeta CDR3 sequencing was carried out on 135 peripheral blood samples, which came from 40 to 45 ophthalmopathy, about 75 hyperthyroidism and some 17 progressor patients. In addition, the study compared T-cell repertoires in thyroid tissue and in blood from six Graves' hyperthyroidism patients.

Germline trimming: 4 bases from V, 11 bases from J; junction bases outside gene matches: 11. As encoded in the germline V gene, CDR1 is MGHRA while CDR2 is YSYEKL. The CDR3 starts with the cysteine, ends with the phenylalanine, and has 14 residues. The sequence is cut down to CDR3 DNA, 42 bases in frame from base 1. Amplification of TCR beta CDR3 regions was carried out from RNA transcripts. The first round of RT-PCR for the TCR CDR3 was performed with the HTBI primer set and the Qiagen OneStep RT-PCR kit. A second multiplex PCR round built the libraries, followed by size selection and purification. The libraries were sequenced on an Illumina HiSeq2000 using paired-end 100 bp reads. Processing in the source paper ran as follows. SOAPnuke was used to process the raw data, throwing out any read that contained adapters or uncalled bases, had a mean Phred below 15, or lacked an exact constant-primer or identifier match. High-quality paired reads were merged using COPE v1.2.5, and each unique nucleotide sequence was defined as a clonotype. Clonotypes were aligned to IMGT TRBV, TRBD and TRBJ reference segments using MiTCR v1.1. Only V-J combinations with frequency above 0.0001, covering 99% to 99.2% of repertoires, were analysed. A TCS score was defined as the ratio of F50 (clonal expansion) to E x V (chaos), with BLOSUM62-based TCRdist applied between CDR3 peptides within each V-J. Welch's t-statistics and random forest reduced roughly 500 V-J features to 13, which were used in a naive Bayes classifier (R e1071). Thyroid-blood repertoire similarity was quantified with the Morisita-Horn index. TCRdb trimmed public reads at Q25 via fastp, called clones via MiXCR and kept in-frame beta chains. Under each unique CDR3 protein, matching rows form one entry showing the most common genes and DNA. Clone size and V and J calls follow TCRdb, not the original study. The table for this sample lists 490,000 or so distinct CDR3 sequences; 40% to 50% of them were counted only once. Around 47% of the sample is in the top ten clones.

What the work shows at the level of the full study, not this receptor alone: Most expanded thyroid clonotypes (frequency above 0.001) were also found in blood, which suggests that blood repertoires may mirror thyroid immune responses. Sample size was not statistically predetermined, and investigators were not blinded to group allocation. In validation, the model predicted progression to ophthalmopathy with around 71% sensitivity and about 72% specificity, a median of about 6.7 months before onset. In cross-validation, a model built on a 13 V-J signature told ophthalmopathy apart from stable hyperthyroidism with approximately 91% sensitivity and about 81% specificity, and in testing the same model reached 80%/75%.

Patients with uncontrolled infections, other autoimmune diseases, pregnancy or lactation were excluded. Diagnoses were established on the basis of clinical symptoms, serum thyroxine and TRAb, thyroid ultrasound, and orbital computed tomography. Total RNA was extracted using Trizol reagent, and RNA quality was assessed on an Agilent 2100 Bioanalyzer. The sequencing input was peripheral blood or thyroid tissue (not recorded which). Recombination connected TRBV4-1 to TRBJ1-1; 9 nucleotides in the junction match TRBD1. This TCR came from an adult woman with Graves' disease, either hyperthyroidism or ophthalmopathy (not recorded which). The nucleotides read TGCGCCAGCAGCCCCGGGACAGGGCGCTTAGGGGCTTTCTTT. Its amino acids are CASSPGTGRLGAFF.